The T cell receptor beta chain under discussion was sequenced for a study of blood T cell repertoires in COVID-19. In the study overall: Whether acute or convalescent, the COVID-19 samples came from the United States, Italy and Spain.

Germline CDR1 KGHSH, CDR2 LQKENI. This CDR3 spans 16 amino acids. Unmatched junction bases numbered 11, after V lost 1 base and J lost 10 bases. Original methodology: From reference gene primer amplification, estimates of nucleated cell counts were derived. Assay: immunoSEQ multiplex PCR; the TCRdb copy retains only in-frame clones and omits some. That table is the source of V, J and clone size, and D and trimming were worked out from the DNA. The profile covers approximately 290,000 clones, with 65% to 85% appearing a single time and roughly 14% taken by the ten largest. Sequencing was carried out using peripheral blood. The TCR was taken from a person aged 65 to 79 with COVID-19, enrolled during active disease. The genes are TRBV18 and TRBJ2-1; 9 nucleotides line up with TRBD2. Here the CDR3 reads CASSPRGGESLKEQFF. CDR3 nucleotides: TGTGCCAGCTCACCACGCGGGGGGGAATCGCTGAAAGAGCAGTTCTTC.